This T cell receptor beta chain comes out of a study of regulatory T cells in long-lasting Graves disease. Study-wide findings and caveats: For persistent Graves' patients, TCR diversity was lower than for newly diagnosed ones.

As for this clonotype: Its antigen remains unknown.

According to the study, TCR beta libraries were built with iRepertoire HTBI primers and CDR3-region Arm-PCR. TCRdb recomputed calls from the multiplex PCR reads with MiXCR, one row per CDR3 protein. The sample yields about 470,000 distinct CDR3 sequences, less than 25% seen once. Time point reported: persistent/refractory GD, antithyroid drugs over 5 years with positive TRAb. PBMCs were the source of the RNA used for TCR sequencing. The clonotype was recovered from a female donor with Graves disease. Material: peripheral blood mononuclear cells (PBMCs), obtained when the disease was refractory, from a patient treated with antithyroid drugs.

This chain's CDR3 is CASSSGTQALIKETQYF. CDR3 DNA: TGTGCCAGCAGCTCCGGGACACAAGCACTCATTAAAGAGACCCAGTACTTC. The rearrangement uses TRBV7-3 and TRBJ2-5; D is perhaps TRBD1 (6 bases). Trimming cost V 4 bases and J 3 bases, with 21 bases left between them. This CDR3 has 17 residues. Germline CDR1 reads SGHTA; CDR2 reads FQGTGA. Full variable domain (outside the CDR3, taken from reference TRBV7-3 and TRBJ2-5): GAGVSQTPSNKVTEKGKYVELRCDPISGHTALYWYRQSLGQGPEFLIYFQGTGAADDSGLPNDRFFAVRPEGSVSTLKIQRTERGDSAVYLCASSSGTQALIKETQYFGPGTRLLVL.